The T cell receptor beta chain under discussion was sequenced for a study of lymphopenia after photon versus proton radiotherapy. Points from the study as a whole: After lymphocyte nadir, photon-treated repertoires showed oligoclonal expansion, especially CD8+ Temra. Under photons, naive T cells and diversity fell while effector/memory populations rose. In patients who died, overall survival fell as post-nadir TCR diversity dropped more. Authors raise, but do not show, better survival with proton therapy.

Of note for this clone: The target antigen is unknown.

Libraries were prepared by immunoSEQ multiplex PCR; TCRdb keeps only in-frame clonotypes and omits some of them. Counted here are 150,000 to 200,000 clones, 80% to 90% occurring once; the ten biggest clones make up around 4.6%. This sequence originates from a man aged 50-59 years with gastric cancer. The material sequenced was peripheral blood, taken from a patient treated with photon-based radiotherapy.

The CDR3 reads CASSGVGEKLFF. The CDR3 DNA is TGTGCCAGCAGTGGAGTGGGCGAAAAACTGTTTTTT. This rearrangement joins TRBV6-1 to TRBJ1-4; D ambiguous. Trimming took off 4 bases at V and 8 bases at J, with 8 bases between the two ends. The CDR3 runs 12 residues. The V gene's germline CDR1 is MNHNS and CDR2 SASEGT.